This T cell receptor (beta chain) stems from a study of radiotherapy plus CTLA-4 blockade in lung cancer. Trimming at V came to 4 bases and at J to 5 bases, leaving 16 bases not matched to a gene. Germline CDR1 and CDR2: SGHDT and YYEEEE. The CDR3 is 17 amino acids. Only in-frame clones appear in the TCRdb table, and some are missing; sequencing was by immunoSEQ multiplex PCR. The sample records 50,000 or so clones, around nine tenths being singletons. Study conclusions and caveats: Reported findings show early blood T cell clone dynamics, with interferon-beta, best predicted response.

A word on this clone: Antigen unknown.

This receptor was obtained from a human donor with non-small cell lung cancer whose response to radiotherapy plus ipilimumab could not be evaluated. The chain links TRBV5-6 to TRBJ2-5; TRBD1 matches at 8 bases. Here the sequenced sample was peripheral blood, taken from a patient treated with radiotherapy plus ipilimumab. This CDR3 is CASSHIIGQGSPETQYF. In nucleotides, the CDR3 is TGTGCCAGCAGCCACATAATCGGACAGGGTAGTCCGGAGACCCAGTACTTC.